The clone carrying this T cell receptor (beta chain) was detected only a few times. Its specificity is unknown. TCRdb passed the 5' RACE reads through MiXCR, listing each CDR3 protein once. Of over 350,000 distinct CDR3 sequences listed, approximately 16% are singletons. Germline V CDR1 and CDR2: SGHAT, FQNNGV. Between the trimmed V and J ends, which lost 1 base and 10 bases, there was a span of 14 bases. This CDR3 is built from 15 residues. This entry comes from a study of T-cell memory formation after mild COVID-19. Study-level points and caveats: SARS-CoV-2 specificity of second-wave clones peaking day 37 was unconfirmed.

The chain employs TRBV11-2 and TRBJ1-6; D remains unclear. The sample was PBMCs or a T cell subset sorted from them (not recorded which). This clonotype was obtained from a man younger than 35 who had mild COVID-19 (a few samples of this study predate the infection). Cell type and time point are not known. The CDR3 is CASSLGPSGGSPLHF. The CDR3 DNA sequence: TGTGCCAGCAGCTTAGGACCGTCGGGCGGCTCACCCCTCCACTTT.